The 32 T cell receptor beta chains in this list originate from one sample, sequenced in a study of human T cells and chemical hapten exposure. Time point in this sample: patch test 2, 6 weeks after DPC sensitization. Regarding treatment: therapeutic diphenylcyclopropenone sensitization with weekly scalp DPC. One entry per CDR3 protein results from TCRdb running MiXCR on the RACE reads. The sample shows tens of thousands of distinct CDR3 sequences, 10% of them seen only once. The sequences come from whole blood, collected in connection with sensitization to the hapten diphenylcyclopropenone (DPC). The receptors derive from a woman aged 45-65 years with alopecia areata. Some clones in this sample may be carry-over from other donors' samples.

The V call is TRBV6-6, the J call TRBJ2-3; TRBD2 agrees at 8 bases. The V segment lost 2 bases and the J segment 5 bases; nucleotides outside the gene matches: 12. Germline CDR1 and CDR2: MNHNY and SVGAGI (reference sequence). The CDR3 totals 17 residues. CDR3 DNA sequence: TGTGCCAGCAGTTACGTACGGGGGCGTCTAGCGGGAGATACGCAGTATTTT. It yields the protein CASSYVRGRLAGDTQYF.

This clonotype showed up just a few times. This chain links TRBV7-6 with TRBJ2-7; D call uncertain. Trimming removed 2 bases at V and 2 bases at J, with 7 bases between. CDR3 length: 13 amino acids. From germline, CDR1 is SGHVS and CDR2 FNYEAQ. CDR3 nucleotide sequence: TGTGCCAGCAGCTTAAGCGAAACCTACGAGCAGTACTTC. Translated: CASSLSETYEQYF.

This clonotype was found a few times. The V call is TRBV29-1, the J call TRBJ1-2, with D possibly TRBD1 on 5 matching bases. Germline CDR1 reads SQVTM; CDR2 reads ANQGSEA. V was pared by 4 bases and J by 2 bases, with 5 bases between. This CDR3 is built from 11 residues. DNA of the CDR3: TGCAGCGTTGGGGGGAACTATGGCTACACCTTC. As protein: CSVGGNYGYTF.

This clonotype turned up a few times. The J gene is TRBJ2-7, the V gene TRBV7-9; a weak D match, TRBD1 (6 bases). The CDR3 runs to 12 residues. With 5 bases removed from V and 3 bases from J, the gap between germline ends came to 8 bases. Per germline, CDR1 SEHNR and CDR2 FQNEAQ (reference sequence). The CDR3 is CASSGDNYEQYF. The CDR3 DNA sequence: TGTGCCAGCAGCGGGGACAACTACGAGCAGTACTTC. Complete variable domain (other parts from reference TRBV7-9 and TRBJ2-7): DTGVSQNPRHKITKRGQNVTFRCDPISEHNRLYWYRQTLGQGPEFLTYFQNEAQLEKSRLLSDRFSAERPKGSFSTLEIQRTEQGDSAMYLCASSGDNYEQYFGPGTRLTVT.

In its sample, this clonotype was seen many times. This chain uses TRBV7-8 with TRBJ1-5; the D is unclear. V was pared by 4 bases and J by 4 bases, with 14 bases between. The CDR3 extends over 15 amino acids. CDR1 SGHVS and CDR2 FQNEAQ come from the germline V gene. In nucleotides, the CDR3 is TGTGCCAGCAGCTCGAATTCGGACTGGAATCAGCCCCAGCATTTT. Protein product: CASSSNSDWNQPQHF. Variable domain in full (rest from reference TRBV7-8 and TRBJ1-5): GAGVSQSPRYKVAKRGQDVALRCDPISGHVSLFWYQQALGQGPEFLTYFQNEAQLDKSGLPSDRFFAERPEGSVSTLKIQRTQQEDSAVYLCASSSNSDWNQPQHFGDGTRLSIL.

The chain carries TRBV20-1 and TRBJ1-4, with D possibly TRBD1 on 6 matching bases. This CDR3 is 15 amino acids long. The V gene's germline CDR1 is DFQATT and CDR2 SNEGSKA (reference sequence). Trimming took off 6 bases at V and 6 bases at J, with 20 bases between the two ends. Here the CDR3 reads CSAGPTGRDYEKLFF. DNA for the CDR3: TGCAGTGCGGGCCCTACAGGGAGGGATTATGAAAAACTGTTTTTT.

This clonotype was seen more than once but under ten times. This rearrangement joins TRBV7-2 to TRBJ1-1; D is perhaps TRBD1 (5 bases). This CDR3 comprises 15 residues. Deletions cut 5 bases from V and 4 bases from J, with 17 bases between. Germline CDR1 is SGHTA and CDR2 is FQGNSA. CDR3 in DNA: TGTGCCAGCAGCCTACTAGTAGGGGCGTCCACTGAAGCTTTCTTT. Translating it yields CASSLLVGASTEAFF.

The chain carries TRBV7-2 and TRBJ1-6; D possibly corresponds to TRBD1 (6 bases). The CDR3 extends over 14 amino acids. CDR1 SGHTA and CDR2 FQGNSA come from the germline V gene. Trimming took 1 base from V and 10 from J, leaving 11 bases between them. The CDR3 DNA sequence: TGTGCCAGCAGCTTAGTGGCGAGGGGGTCACCCCTCCACTTT. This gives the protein CASSLVARGSPLHF.

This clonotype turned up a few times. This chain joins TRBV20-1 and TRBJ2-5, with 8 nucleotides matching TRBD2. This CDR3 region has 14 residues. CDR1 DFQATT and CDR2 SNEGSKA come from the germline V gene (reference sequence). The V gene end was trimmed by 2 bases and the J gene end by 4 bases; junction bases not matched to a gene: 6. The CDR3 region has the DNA TGCAGTGCTAGATTGGCGGGAGGCGGAGAGACCCAGTACTTC. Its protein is CSARLAGGGETQYF.

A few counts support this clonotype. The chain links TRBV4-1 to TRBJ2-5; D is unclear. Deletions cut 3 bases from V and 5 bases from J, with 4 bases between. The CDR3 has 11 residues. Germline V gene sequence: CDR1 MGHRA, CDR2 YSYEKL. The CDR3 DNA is TGCGCCAGCAGCCATGGGGAGACCCAGTACTTC. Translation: CASSHGETQYF.

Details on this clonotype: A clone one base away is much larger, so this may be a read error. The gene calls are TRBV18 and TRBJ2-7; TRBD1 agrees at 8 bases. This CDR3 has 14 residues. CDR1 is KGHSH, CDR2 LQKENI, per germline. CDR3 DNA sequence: TGTGCCGGCTCACCAGACAGGGGTCCCTACGAGCAGTACTTC. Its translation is CAGSPDRGPYEQYF.

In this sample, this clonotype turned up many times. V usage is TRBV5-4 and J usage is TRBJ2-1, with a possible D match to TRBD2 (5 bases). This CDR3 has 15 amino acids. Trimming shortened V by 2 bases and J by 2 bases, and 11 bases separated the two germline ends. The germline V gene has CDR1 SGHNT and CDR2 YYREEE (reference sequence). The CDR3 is CASSFSSGTYNEQFF. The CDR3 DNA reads TGTGCCAGCAGCTTTTCCAGCGGAACCTACAATGAGCAGTTCTTC. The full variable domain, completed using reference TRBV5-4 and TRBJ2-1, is ETGVTQSPTHLIKTRGQQVTLRCSSQSGHNTVSWYQQALGQGPQFIFQYYREEENGRGNFPPRFSGLQFPNYSSELNVNALELDDSALYLCASSFSSGTYNEQFFGPGTRLTVL.

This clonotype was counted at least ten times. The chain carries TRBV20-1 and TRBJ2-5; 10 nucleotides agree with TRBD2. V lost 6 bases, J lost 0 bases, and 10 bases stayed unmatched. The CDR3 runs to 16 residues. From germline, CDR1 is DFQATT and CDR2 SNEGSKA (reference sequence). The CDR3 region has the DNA TGCAGTGCCGAGCCGGGACTAGCGCGTGACCAAGAGACCCAGTACTTC. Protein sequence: CSAEPGLARDQETQYF.

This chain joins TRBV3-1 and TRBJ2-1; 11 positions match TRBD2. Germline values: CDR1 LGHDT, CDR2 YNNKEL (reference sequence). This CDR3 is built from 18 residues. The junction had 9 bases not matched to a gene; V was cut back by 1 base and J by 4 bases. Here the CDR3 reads CASSQAAKLAGVYNEQFF. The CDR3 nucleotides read TGTGCCAGCAGCCAAGCCGCCAAACTAGCGGGAGTGTACAATGAGCAGTTCTTC.

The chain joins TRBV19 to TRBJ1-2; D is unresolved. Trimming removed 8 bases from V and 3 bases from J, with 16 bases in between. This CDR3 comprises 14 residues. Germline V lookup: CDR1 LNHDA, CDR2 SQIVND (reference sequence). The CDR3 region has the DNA TGTGCCAGTCGGCAAAGCTCTCGGGACTATGGCTACACCTTC. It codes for CASRQSSRDYGYTF.

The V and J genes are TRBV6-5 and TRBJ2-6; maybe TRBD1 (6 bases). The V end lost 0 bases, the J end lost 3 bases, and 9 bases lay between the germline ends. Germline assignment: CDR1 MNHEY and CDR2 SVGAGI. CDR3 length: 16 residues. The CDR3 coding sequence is TGTGCCAGCAGTTACTCGACAGGTGGTGGGGCCAACGTCCTGACTTTC. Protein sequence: CASSYSTGGGANVLTF.

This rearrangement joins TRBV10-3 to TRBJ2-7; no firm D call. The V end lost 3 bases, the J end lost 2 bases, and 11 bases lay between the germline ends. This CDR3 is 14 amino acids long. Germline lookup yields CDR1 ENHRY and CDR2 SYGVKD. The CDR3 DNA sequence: TGTGCCATCAGTGACCCGGTAGTGGCCTACGAGCAGTACTTC. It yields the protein CAISDPVVAYEQYF.

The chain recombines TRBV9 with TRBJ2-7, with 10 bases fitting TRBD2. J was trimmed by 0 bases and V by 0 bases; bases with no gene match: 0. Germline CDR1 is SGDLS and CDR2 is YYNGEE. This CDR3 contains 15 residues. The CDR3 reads CASSVGLAGSYEQYF. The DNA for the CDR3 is TGTGCCAGCAGCGTAGGACTAGCGGGCTCCTACGAGCAGTACTTC.

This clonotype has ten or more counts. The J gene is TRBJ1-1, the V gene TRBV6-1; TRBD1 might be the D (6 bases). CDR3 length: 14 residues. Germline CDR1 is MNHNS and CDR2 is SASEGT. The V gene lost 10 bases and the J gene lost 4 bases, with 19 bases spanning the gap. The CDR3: CATQTTRGGTEAFF. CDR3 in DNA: TGTGCCACCCAAACAACCAGGGGTGGCACTGAAGCTTTCTTT.

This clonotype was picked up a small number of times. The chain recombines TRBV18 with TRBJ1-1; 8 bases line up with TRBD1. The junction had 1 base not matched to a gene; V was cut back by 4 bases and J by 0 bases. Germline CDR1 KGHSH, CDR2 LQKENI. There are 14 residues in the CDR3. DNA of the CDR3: TGTGCCAGCTCACAGGGACAGGTGAACACTGAAGCTTTCTTT. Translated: CASSQGQVNTEAFF.

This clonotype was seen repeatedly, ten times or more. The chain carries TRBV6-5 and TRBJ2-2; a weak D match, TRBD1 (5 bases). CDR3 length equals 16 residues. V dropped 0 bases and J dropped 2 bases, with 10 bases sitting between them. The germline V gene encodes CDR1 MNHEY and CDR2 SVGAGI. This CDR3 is CASSYSRQLNTGELFF. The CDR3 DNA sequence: TGTGCCAGCAGTTACTCGAGACAGCTTAACACCGGGGAGCTGTTTTTT.

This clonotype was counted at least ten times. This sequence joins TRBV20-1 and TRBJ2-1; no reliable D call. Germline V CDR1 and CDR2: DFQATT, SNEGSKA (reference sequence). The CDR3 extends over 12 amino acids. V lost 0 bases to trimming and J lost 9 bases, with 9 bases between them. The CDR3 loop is CSARDDGREQFF. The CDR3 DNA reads TGCAGTGCTAGAGATGACGGGCGTGAGCAGTTCTTC.

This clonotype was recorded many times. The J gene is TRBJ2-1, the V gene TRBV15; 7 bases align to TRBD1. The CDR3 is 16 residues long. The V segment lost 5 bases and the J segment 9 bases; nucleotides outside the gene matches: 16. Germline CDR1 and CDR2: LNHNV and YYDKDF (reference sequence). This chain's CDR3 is CATSHKQGQGEFEQFF. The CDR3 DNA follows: TGTGCCACCAGCCACAAGCAAGGTCAGGGGGAGTTTGAGCAGTTCTTC.

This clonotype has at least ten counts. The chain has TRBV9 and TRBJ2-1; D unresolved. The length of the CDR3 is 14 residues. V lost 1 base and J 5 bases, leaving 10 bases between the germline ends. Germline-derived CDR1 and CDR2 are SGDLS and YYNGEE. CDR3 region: CASSVRFENNEQFF. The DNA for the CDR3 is TGTGCCAGCAGCGTAAGGTTCGAGAACAATGAGCAGTTCTTC.

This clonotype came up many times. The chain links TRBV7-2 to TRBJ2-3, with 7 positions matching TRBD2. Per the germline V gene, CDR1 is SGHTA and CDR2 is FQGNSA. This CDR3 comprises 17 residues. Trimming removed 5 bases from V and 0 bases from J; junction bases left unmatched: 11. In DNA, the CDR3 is TGTGCCAGCAGCACCCTCTCTAGCGGAGGTAGCACAGATACGCAGTATTTT. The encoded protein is CASSTLSSGGSTDTQYF.

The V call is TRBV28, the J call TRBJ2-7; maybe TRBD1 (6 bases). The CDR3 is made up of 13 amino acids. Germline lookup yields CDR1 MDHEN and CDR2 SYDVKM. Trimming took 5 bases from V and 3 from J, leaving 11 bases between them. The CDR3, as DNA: TGTGCCAGCAGTCTGGACAGCGGCTACGAGCAGTACTTC. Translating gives CASSLDSGYEQYF.

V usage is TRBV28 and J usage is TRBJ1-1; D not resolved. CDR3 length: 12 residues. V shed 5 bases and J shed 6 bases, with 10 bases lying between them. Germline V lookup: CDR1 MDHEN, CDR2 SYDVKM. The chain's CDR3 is CASSLFGAEAFF. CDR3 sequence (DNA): TGTGCCAGCAGTCTCTTTGGCGCTGAAGCTTTCTTT.

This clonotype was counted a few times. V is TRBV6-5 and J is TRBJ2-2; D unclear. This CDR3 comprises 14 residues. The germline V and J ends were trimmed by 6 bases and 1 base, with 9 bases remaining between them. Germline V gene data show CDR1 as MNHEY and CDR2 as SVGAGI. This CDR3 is CASRGRLNTGELFF. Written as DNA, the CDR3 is TGTGCCAGCAGAGGCAGATTGAACACCGGGGAGCTGTTTTTT.

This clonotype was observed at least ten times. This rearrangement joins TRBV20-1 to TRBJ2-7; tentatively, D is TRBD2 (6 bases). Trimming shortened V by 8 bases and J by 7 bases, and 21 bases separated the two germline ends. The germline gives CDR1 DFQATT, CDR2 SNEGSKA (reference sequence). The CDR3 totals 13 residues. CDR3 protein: CSFVAESLTEQYF. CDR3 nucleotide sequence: TGCAGTTTCGTAGCGGAGAGCCTTACGGAGCAGTACTTC.

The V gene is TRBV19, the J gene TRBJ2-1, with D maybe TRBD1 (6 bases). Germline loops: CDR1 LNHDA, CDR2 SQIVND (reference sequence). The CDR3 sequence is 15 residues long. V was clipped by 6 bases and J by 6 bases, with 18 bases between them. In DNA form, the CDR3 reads TGTGCCAGTAGGAAGGGGGAGTTGGGTTTCAATGAGCAGTTCTTC. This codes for CASRKGELGFNEQFF.

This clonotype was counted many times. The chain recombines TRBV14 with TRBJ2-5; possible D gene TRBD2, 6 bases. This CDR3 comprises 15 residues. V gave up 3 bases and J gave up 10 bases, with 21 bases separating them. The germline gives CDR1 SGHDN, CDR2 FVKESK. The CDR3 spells CASSQRDFTSRFQYF. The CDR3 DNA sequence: TGTGCCAGCAGCCAGCGGGATTTCACCTCACGGTTCCAGTACTTC.

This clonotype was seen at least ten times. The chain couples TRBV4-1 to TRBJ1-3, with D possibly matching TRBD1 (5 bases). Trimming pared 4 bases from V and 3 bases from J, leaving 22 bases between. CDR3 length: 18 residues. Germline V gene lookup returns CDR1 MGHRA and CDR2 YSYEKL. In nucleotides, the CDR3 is TGCGCCAGCAGCCCTTACGGGGGAACTTGGGTTTATGGAAACACCATATATTTT. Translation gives CASSPYGGTWVYGNTIYF.